This T cell receptor beta chain was profiled in a study of blood T cell repertoires in COVID-19. Study-level information: COVID-19 samples, acute and convalescent, were from the United States, Italy and Spain.

The study drew participants aged about 18 to 89 years from approximately 23 US areas. Before being deemed recovered, Cohort 3 donors had two negative PCRs, clearance, or symptom resolution. Trimming removed 3 bases from V and 2 bases from J; junction bases left unmatched: 5. This CDR3 has 15 amino acids. Germline V gene lookup returns CDR1 LNHDA and CDR2 SQIVND (reference sequence). Assay used: immunoSEQ multiplex PCR; TCRdb lists only in-frame clones, some missing. The table has about 210,000 clones, roughly 77% seen once. Sequencing was carried out using PBMCs or T cells enriched from blood (not recorded which). The V and J genes are TRBV19 and TRBJ2-7; TRBD2 aligns across 9 bases. The receptor was derived from a man between 35 and 55 years old who had recovered from COVID-19. CDR3 bases: TGTGCCAGTAGTATTTTTAGCGGGAGCCCCTACGAGCAGTACTTC. Translating it yields CASSIFSGSPYEQYF. The variable domain in full, completed from reference TRBV19 and TRBJ2-7, reads DGGITQSPKYLFRKEGQNVTLSCEQNLNHDAMYWYRQDPGQGLRLIYYSQIVNDFQKGDIAEGYSVSREKKESFPLTVTSAQKNPTAFYLCASSIFSGSPYEQYFGPGTRLTVT.